The 10 T cell receptor beta chains given below trace back to one sample, sequenced in a study of T cell responses to AZD1222 COVID-19 vaccine. Repertoires were generated with immunoSEQ multiplex PCR, while TCRdb's copy carries only in-frame clones and drops some. This table holds about 110,000 clones, about nine tenths found once. Sequencing was performed on peripheral blood, taken on day 0 of AZD1222 vaccination. The receptors originated from an adult in good health.

This clone showed up just once. The chain joins TRBV20-1 to TRBJ1-3, with unresolved D. Germline V lookup: CDR1 DFQATT, CDR2 SNEGSKA (reference sequence). The CDR3 totals 14 residues. V lost 3 bases, J lost 2 bases, and 11 bases lay in between. For the CDR3, the DNA is TGCAGTGCTAGTCCACTTATCACTGGAAACACCATATATTTT. Translation gives CSASPLITGNTIYF.

There are a few counts of this clone. The genes are TRBV27 and TRBJ1-5, with TRBD1 as a possible D gene (6 bases). Trimming cost V 5 bases and J 4 bases, with 12 bases left between them. The germline gives CDR1 MNHEY, CDR2 SMNVEV (reference sequence). The CDR3 consists of 14 residues. In nucleotides, the CDR3 is TGTGCCAGCAGTACCAGGGGAGGGAATCAGCCCCAGCATTTT. Translating gives CASSTRGGNQPQHF.

The J gene is TRBJ2-5, the V gene TRBV3-1 (or the pseudogene TRBV3-2); 8 positions agree with TRBD2. CDR3 size: 16 residues. V gave up 3 bases and J gave up 2 bases; unmatched junction bases: 8. CDR1 is LGHDT, CDR2 YNNKEL, per germline (reference sequence). DNA for the CDR3: TGTGCCAGCAGCCATTCAATCCGGGGGGGACAAGAGACCCAGTACTTC. It is translated as CASSHSIRGGQETQYF.

The J gene is TRBJ1-6, the V gene TRBV2, with D perhaps matching TRBD1 (5 bases). CDR1 SNHLY and CDR2 FYNNEI come from the germline V gene. V was shortened by 2 bases and J by 0 bases, with 11 bases between the two germline ends. CDR3 length: 17 amino acids. The CDR3 spells CASSERGRSSYNSPLHF. Written as DNA, the CDR3 is TGTGCCAGCAGTGAAAGGGGCAGAAGCTCCTATAATTCACCCCTCCACTTT.

V gene TRBV30 combines with J gene TRBJ1-1; D gene unclear. V was shortened by 4 bases and J by 0 bases, with 9 bases between the two germline ends. Germline-derived CDR1 and CDR2 are GTSNPN and SVGIG (reference sequence). The CDR3 is made up of 13 amino acids. Here the CDR3 DNA reads TGTGCCTGGAACCAGCAGTTGAACACTGAAGCTTTCTTT. It specifies CAWNQQLNTEAFF.

The chain employs TRBV5-1 and TRBJ1-1; D remains unclear. V was cut by 5 bases and J by 2 bases, with 10 bases left in between. The CDR3 has 13 residues. Germline CDR1 SGHRS, CDR2 YFSETQ. The CDR3 is CASRVVSNTEAFF. CDR3 nucleotide sequence: TGCGCCAGCAGGGTCGTCTCCAACACTGAAGCTTTCTTT.

The J gene is TRBJ2-5, the V gene TRBV20-1; D might be TRBD1 (6 bases). The germline gives CDR1 DFQATT, CDR2 SNEGSKA (reference sequence). The CDR3 sequence is 11 residues long. V gave up 4 bases and J gave up 5 bases, with 8 bases separating them. The DNA for the CDR3 is TGCAGTGCTAACAGGGCGGAGACCCAGTACTTC. Translated: CSANRAETQYF.

The chain couples TRBV3-1 (or the pseudogene TRBV3-2) to TRBJ2-7, with D maybe TRBD2 (6 bases). The CDR3 has 15 amino acids. V was shortened by 1 base and J by 0 bases, with 10 bases between the two germline ends. CDR1 and CDR2 (germline): LGHDT, YNNKEL (reference sequence). The CDR3, as DNA: TGTGCCAGCAGCCAAGCGGACGGGAGCTCCTACGAGCAGTACTTC. Translation: CASSQADGSSYEQYF.

The rearrangement links TRBV5-1 to TRBJ2-1; possibly TRBD1 for D (5 bases). V lost 3 bases to trimming and J lost 6 bases, with 19 bases between them. The CDR3 covers 16 residues. Germline-derived CDR1 and CDR2 are SGHRS and YFSETQ. CDR3 sequence reads: CASSWGGQGLGNEQFF. CDR3 in DNA: TGCGCCAGCAGCTGGGGTGGCCAGGGATTGGGCAATGAGCAGTTCTTC.

The rearrangement joins TRBV20-1 to TRBJ2-7; 9 bases line up with TRBD2. After removal of 3 bases from V and 4 bases from J, the junction contained 13 bases not matched to a gene. Germline loops: CDR1 DFQATT, CDR2 SNEGSKA (reference sequence). The CDR3 loop spans 16 amino acids. The DNA for the CDR3 is TGCAGTGCTAGTGGTCGGGCTAGCGGGACTGGTTACGAGCAGTACTTC. Translating it yields CSASGRASGTGYEQYF.